What follows are 18 T cell receptor beta chains derived from one specimen sequenced in a study of CD8 T cells in ankylosing spondylitis. TCRdb reprocessed the 5' RACE reads via MiXCR and lists one record per CDR3 protein. Seen here are hundreds of thousands of distinct CDR3 sequences, 10% observed once, and the top ten hold over 20%. The sequencing input was blood, either unsorted or a sorted T cell fraction (not recorded which). Every receptor here comes from a male donor with ankylosing spondylitis or in good health (not recorded which).

At least ten counts were recorded for this clonotype. This chain uses TRBV11-2 with TRBJ2-7; D assignment may be TRBD1 or TRBD2 (5 bases each). Germline V gives CDR1 SGHAT, CDR2 FQNNGV. V lost 6 bases and J lost 10, with 13 bases in between. The CDR3 is made up of 11 amino acids. The CDR3 sequence: CASSPGTKQYF. DNA for the CDR3: TGTGCCAGCAGTCCCGGGACCAAACAGTACTTC.

This clonotype was counted many times. The rearrangement uses TRBV20-1 and TRBJ2-7; TRBD1 matches 9 bases. This CDR3 has 12 residues. The germline CDR1 and CDR2 sequences are DFQATT and SNEGSKA (reference sequence). V shed 5 bases, J shed 4 bases, and the junction held 3 bases outside the gene matches. The chain's CDR3 is CSARDRVYEQYF. The CDR3 coding sequence is TGCAGTGCTCGGGACAGGGTTTACGAGCAGTACTTC.

The CDR3 region has the DNA TGTGCCAGCAGTTACTCGATCGAGAGGGGAGATACGCAGTATTTT. It yields the protein CASSYSIERGDTQYF. V gene TRBV6-5 combines with J gene TRBJ2-3; D may correspond to TRBD1 or TRBD2 (5 bases each). The CDR3 extends over 15 amino acids. Germline assignment: CDR1 MNHEY and CDR2 SVGAGI. V lost 0 bases to trimming and J lost 5 bases, with 12 bases between them.

This sequence joins TRBV7-8 and TRBJ2-2; 7 nucleotides line up with TRBD1. CDR3 size: 14 residues. Germline V CDR1 and CDR2: SGHVS, FQNEAQ. Unmatched junction bases numbered 6, after V lost 5 bases and J lost 6 bases. The CDR3 sequence is CASSPVRGPGELFF. CDR3 nucleotides: TGTGCCAGCAGCCCAGTGAGGGGGCCCGGGGAGCTGTTTTTT.

This clonotype was found a few times. The chain recombines TRBV24-1 with TRBJ2-2; D is undetermined. Germline V gene sequence: CDR1 KGHDR, CDR2 SFDVKD. The CDR3 runs to 16 residues. Deletions cut 7 bases from V and 0 bases from J, with 14 bases between. CDR3 loop: CATRGTARPNTGELFF. CDR3 bases: TGTGCCACCAGGGGAACCGCGAGACCGAACACCGGGGAGCTGTTTTTT.

This clonotype was recorded many times. This chain connects TRBV5-1 to TRBJ2-1; 11 bases are shared with TRBD2. J gave up 4 bases and V 0 bases, and 3 bases lay outside the gene matches. There are 16 residues in the CDR3. Germline CDR1 and CDR2: SGHRS and YFSETQ. CDR3 sequence reads: CASSLVGTSGYNEQFF. The CDR3 DNA sequence: TGCGCCAGCAGCTTGGTGGGGACTAGCGGTTACAATGAGCAGTTCTTC.

Only a few counts were recorded for this clonotype. The rearrangement links TRBV12-3 or TRBV12-4 to TRBJ2-3, with D hard to call. The CDR3 spans 15 residues. The V gene lost 1 base and the J gene lost 2 bases, with 10 bases spanning the gap. In DNA form, the CDR3 reads TGTGCCAGCAGTTTAGAGGGCGGATACACAGATACGCAGTATTTT. Translated: CASSLEGGYTDTQYF.

This clonotype was counted only a few times. The CDR3 loop reads CASTSGASDEAFF. The CDR3 nucleotides read TGTGCCAGCACCTCGGGCGCGTCAGATGAAGCTTTCTTT. V and J are TRBV6-1 and TRBJ1-1; D gene unclear. The germline CDR1 and CDR2 sequences are MNHNS and SASEGT. The CDR3 is made up of 13 amino acids. V was cut by 7 bases and J by 7 bases, with 16 bases left in between.

As to this clonotype: Just one base apart from a much larger clone, this may be a read error. The chain joins TRBV20-1 to TRBJ2-3, with 12 bases matching TRBD2. The CDR3 has 15 amino acids. V shed 5 bases, J shed 2 bases, and the junction held 5 bases outside the gene matches. Germline V lookup: CDR1 DFQATT, CDR2 SNEGSKA (reference sequence). The CDR3 nucleotides are TGCAGTGCTCATGGACTAGCGGGACCCACAGATACGCAGTATTTT. Encoded protein: CSAHGLAGPTDTQYF.

The CDR3 sequence is CASSADSSGTDTQYF. DNA for the CDR3: TGTGCCAGCAGCGCCGACAGCTCGGGCACAGATACGCAGTATTTT. V usage is TRBV7-2 and J usage is TRBJ2-3, with D perhaps matching TRBD1 (5 bases). CDR3 length: 15 amino acids. Germline CDR1 is SGHTA and CDR2 is FQGNSA. The V gene lost 5 bases and the J gene lost 1 base, with 13 bases spanning the gap. The entire variable domain, with the rest obtained from reference TRBV7-2 and TRBJ2-3, is as follows: GAGVSQSPSNKVTEKGKDVELRCDPISGHTALYWYRQSLGQGLEFLIYFQGNSAPDKSGLPSDRFSAERTGGSVSTLTIQRTQQEDSAVYLCASSADSSGTDTQYFGPGTRLTVL.

The CDR3 spells CASRPTGAGRKLFF. The CDR3 DNA sequence: TGTGCCAGCAGGCCCACAGGGGCGGGAAGAAAACTGTTTTTT. V usage is TRBV27 and J usage is TRBJ1-4; 7 nucleotides align to TRBD1. This CDR3 region has 14 residues. Germline values: CDR1 MNHEY, CDR2 SMNVEV (reference sequence). After removal of 6 bases from V and 10 bases from J, the junction contained 11 bases not matched to a gene.

The table lists this clonotype with many counts. The chain links TRBV12-3 or TRBV12-4 to TRBJ1-5; D uncertain. The length of the CDR3 is 11 residues. Deletions cut 5 bases from V and 11 bases from J, with 10 bases between. The CDR3 nucleotides read TGTGCCAGCAGTCGAGGACGATCCCAGCATTTT. Its translation: CASSRGRSQHF.

At least ten counts were recorded for this clonotype. This chain joins TRBV20-1 and TRBJ2-4; the match to TRBD1 covers 7 bases. CDR1 DFQATT and CDR2 SNEGSKA come from the germline V gene (reference sequence). J was trimmed by 1 base and V by 6 bases; bases with no gene match: 6. CDR3 length equals 14 residues. CDR3: CSAPTGSAKNIQYF. CDR3 sequence (DNA): TGCAGTGCCCCGACAGGGAGCGCCAAAAACATTCAGTACTTC.

This clonotype has just a few counts. The chain carries TRBV3-1 and TRBJ1-1; maybe TRBD1 (6 bases). Germline CDR1 and CDR2: LGHDT and YNNKEL (reference sequence). V was pared by 1 base and J by 4 bases, with 10 bases between. The CDR3 totals 14 residues. In nucleotides, the CDR3 is TGTGCCAGCAGCCAAGGGGGCAGGGGCACTGAAGCTTTCTTT. This sequence encodes CASSQGGRGTEAFF.

A few counts support this clonotype. This chain connects TRBV29-1 to TRBJ2-3; TRBD2 matches at 13 bases. Germline V lookup: CDR1 SQVTM, CDR2 ANQGSEA. CDR3 length: 18 amino acids. The V segment lost 7 bases and the J segment 2 bases; nucleotides outside the gene matches: 15. The CDR3 coding sequence is TGCAGCGCCCTGACTAGCGGGGGGACGGACCGATTCACAGATACGCAGTATTTT. It codes for CSALTSGGTDRFTDTQYF.

The chain employs TRBV7-3 and TRBJ2-2; either TRBD1 or TRBD2 may fit D (5 bases each). The CDR3 runs to 16 residues. Trimming left V 5 bases short and J 5 bases short, with 18 bases between. Per germline, CDR1 SGHTA and CDR2 FQGTGA. The CDR3 here is CASSADIGWGTGELFF. In nucleotides, the CDR3 is TGTGCCAGCAGCGCTGACATCGGTTGGGGGACCGGGGAGCTGTTTTTT.

This clonotype was counted between two and nine times. This sequence joins TRBV7-3 and TRBJ2-5, with TRBD2 matching 9 bases. Germline V lookup: CDR1 SGHTA, CDR2 FQGTGA. This CDR3 is built from 14 residues. The V segment lost 5 bases and the J segment 5 bases; nucleotides outside the gene matches: 6. CDR3 coding DNA: TGTGCCAGCAGCCTTCTAGCGGGGTATGAGACCCAGTACTTC. As protein: CASSLLAGYETQYF.

This clonotype occurred many times. The V gene is TRBV20-1, the J gene TRBJ1-6; perhaps TRBD1 as D (6 bases). The V end was cut by 4 bases, the J end by 4 bases, with 14 bases between. Germline CDR1 and CDR2: DFQATT and SNEGSKA (reference sequence). This CDR3 comprises 15 residues. CDR3: CSAKPPGAYNSPLHF. CDR3 nucleotides: TGCAGTGCTAAACCGCCGGGGGCGTATAATTCACCCCTCCACTTT.